A single sample gave rise to the 14 T cell receptor beta chains below, sequenced in a study of CXCR3-negative and CXCR3-positive naive CD8 T cells. 5' RACE with UMI labels generated the TRB cDNA libraries. TCRdb re-called the 5' RACE reads and shows each CDR3 protein once, DNA omitted. The sample's table shows 45,000 to 70,000 distinct CDR3 sequences. The source material was memory CD8+ T cells from blood. These receptors came from a human donor in good health. Some clones in this sample may be carry-over from other donors' samples.

This chain connects TRBV12-3 or TRBV12-4 to TRBJ1-1; TCRdb proposes TRBD1, but this gene call is untestable without DNA. The CDR3 has 13 amino acids. The CDR3 here is CASSVTGGPEAFF.

The J gene is TRBJ2-1, the V gene TRBV18; TCRdb proposes TRBD1, but this gene call is untestable without DNA. Germline CDR1 KGHSH, CDR2 LQKENI. The CDR3 runs 19 residues. The CDR3 sequence: CASSPKNPFSGGADNEQFF.

This chain joins TRBV6-2 or TRBV6-3 and TRBJ1-5. The CDR3 length is 14 residues. The germline V gene encodes CDR1 MNHEY and CDR2 SVGEGT. This CDR3 reads CASRRRTANQPQHF.

V usage is TRBV7-9 and J usage is TRBJ1-6; no DNA is available, so the TRBD1 call from TCRdb remains unchecked. Germline-derived CDR1 and CDR2 are SEHNR and FQNEAQ (reference sequence). This CDR3 region has 15 residues. CDR3 residues: CASSDLRDINSPLHF.

The chain has TRBV20-1 and TRBJ1-1. Germline V gives CDR1 DFQATT, CDR2 SNEGSKA (reference sequence). The CDR3 has 12 residues. CDR3 in amino acids: CSAPLPPTEAFF.

The rearrangement links TRBV5-1 to TRBJ1-1. The germline V gene encodes CDR1 SGHRS and CDR2 YFSETQ. This CDR3 comprises 13 residues. CDR3 sequence reads: CASSLLENTEAFF.

This chain uses TRBV15 with TRBJ2-1; TCRdb indicates TRBD1, and absent DNA this call remains unverified. This CDR3 region has 15 residues. Per germline, CDR1 LNHNV and CDR2 YYDKDF (reference sequence). The CDR3 is CATSRVFGEGHEQFF.

The chain is built from TRBV28 and TRBJ2-5; lacking DNA, the TRBD2 call made by TCRdb goes unchecked. CDR1 MDHEN and CDR2 SYDVKM come from the germline V gene. This CDR3 is built from 16 residues. CDR3 in amino acids: CASSLAAVPRDETQYF. Supplemented by reference TRBV28 and TRBJ2-5, the full variable domain reads DVKVTQSSRYLVKRTGEKVFLECVQDMDHENMFWYRQDPGLGLRLIYFSYDVKMKEKGDIPEGYSVSREKKERFSLILESASTNQTSMYLCASSLAAVPRDETQYFGPGTRLLVL.

The CDR3 is CASSDYRGGVNYEQYF. V gene TRBV2 combines with J gene TRBJ2-7. The CDR3 extends over 16 amino acids. Germline CDR1 and CDR2: SNHLY and FYNNEI.

The rearrangement uses TRBV29-1 and TRBJ2-7; the D call from TCRdb, TRBD2, cannot be confirmed without DNA. This CDR3 contains 18 residues. Germline V lookup: CDR1 SQVTM, CDR2 ANQGSEA. The CDR3: CSVDLPGLAGGFGGEQYF.

The chain links TRBV29-1 to TRBJ2-1; the D call of TRBD2 rests on TCRdb alone, since no DNA is present to check it. The CDR3 length is 15 residues. Germline loops: CDR1 SQVTM, CDR2 ANQGSEA. The CDR3 loop reads CSVEDQEGPYNEQFF.

The chain couples TRBV6-1 to TRBJ1-5; with no DNA, the TCRdb D assignment of TRBD1 cannot be verified. The CDR3 contains 15 residues. CDR1 and CDR2 from the germline V gene are MNHNS and SASEGT. CDR3 amino acids: CASSAGAGDNQPQHF.

The chain is built from TRBV7-8 and TRBJ2-1; TCRdb returns TRBD2, unconfirmable since there is no DNA. There are 17 residues in the CDR3. Germline CDR1 SGHVS, CDR2 FQNEAQ. This chain's CDR3 is CASSYRLAGVADNEQFF. Supplemented by reference TRBV7-8 and TRBJ2-1, the full variable domain reads GAGVSQSPRYKVAKRGQDVALRCDPISGHVSLFWYQQALGQGPEFLTYFQNEAQLDKSGLPSDRFFAERPEGSVSTLKIQRTQQEDSAVYLCASSYRLAGVADNEQFFGPGTRLTVL.

The chain is built from TRBV29-1 and TRBJ1-1; TCRdb outputs TRBD1, but without DNA this stays unchecked. The germline V gene encodes CDR1 SQVTM and CDR2 ANQGSEA. This CDR3 comprises 14 residues. CDR3: CSVLTGLSNTEAFF.